These T cell receptor beta chains were read from a single sample in a study of blood T cell repertoires in COVID-19. Sequenced by immunoSEQ multiplex PCR; TCRdb stores in-frame clones only, minus some. The sample shows a few hundred thousand clones, around 87% of them seen only once. Source material: peripheral blood. The receptors come from a woman aged 45 to 65 who had recovered from COVID-19. Both conserved end residues are part of each CDR3. The D gene is left open where the match is weak. Not every row has a clone size; where given, it reads once, few, many or a size class.

V: TRBV5-1; size: NA; J: TRBJ1-6; D: TRBD1; DNA: TGCGCCAGCAGCTTGGCACCGGGACAGGGTAATTCACCCCTCCACTTT; CDR3: CASSLAPGQGNSPLHF
V: TRBV19; size: NA; J: TRBJ1-5; D: TRBD1; DNA: TGTGCCAGTCTGGACAGGGCGATTAGCAATCAGCCCCAGCATTTT; CDR3: CASLDRAISNQPQHF
V: TRBV29-1; size: NA; J: TRBJ1-2; D: NA; DNA: TGCAGCGTTGACTTACGGCGGACACCGAACTTC; CDR3: CSVDLRRTPNF
V: TRBV3-1/TRBV3-2; size: NA; J: TRBJ2-2; D: NA; DNA: TGTGCCAGCAGCCAATTCGGCGGAAACACCGGGGAGCTGTTTTTT; CDR3: CASSQFGGNTGELFF
V: TRBV6-2/TRBV6-3; size: NA; J: TRBJ2-1; D: NA; DNA: TGTGCCAGCAGTCTCAGACACCTTATAGGGGCGAACTACAATGAGCAGTTCTTC; CDR3: CASSLRHLIGANYNEQFF
V: TRBV29-1; size: NA; J: TRBJ1-1; D: NA; DNA: TGCAGCGGACAGTCCCCGTCGAACACTGAAGCTTTCTTT; CDR3: CSGQSPSNTEAFF
V: TRBV19; size: once; J: TRBJ1-4; D: TRBD1; DNA: TGTGCCAGTAGTACCCGGGACAGTTCTAATGAAAAACTGTTTTTT; CDR3: CASSTRDSSNEKLFF
V: TRBV12-5; size: NA; J: TRBJ1-1; D: NA; DNA: TGTGCTAGTGGTCTGGCCAGAGGGGGATTGACTGAAGCTTTCTTT; CDR3: CASGLARGGLTEAFF
V: TRBV15; size: NA; J: TRBJ1-1; D: TRBD1; DNA: TGTGCCACCGCACAGGGGTACATGAACACTGAAGCTTTCTTT; CDR3: CATAQGYMNTEAFF
V: TRBV12-3/TRBV12-4; size: NA; J: TRBJ2-5; D: NA; DNA: TGTGCCAGCAGTCAAGACACGTATGAGACCCAGTACTTC; CDR3: CASSQDTYETQYF
V: TRBV29-1; size: NA; J: TRBJ1-1; D: NA; DNA: TGCAGCGCTGGGACGGAGGGATGGACTGAAGCTTTCTTT; CDR3: CSAGTEGWTEAFF
V: TRBV10-3; size: NA; J: TRBJ2-1; D: NA; DNA: TGTGCCATCAGGGGAGACTCCAATGAGCAGTTCTTC; CDR3: CAIRGDSNEQFF
V: TRBV10-3; size: NA; J: TRBJ1-1; D: TRBD1; DNA: TGTGCCATCAGGGACAGGGCGAGAGACACTGAAGCTTTCTTT; CDR3: CAIRDRARDTEAFF
V: TRBV6-6; size: NA; J: TRBJ2-7; D: NA; DNA: TGTGCCAGCAGTTACTCGATGGAGGGTACCGGGTACTTC; CDR3: CASSYSMEGTGYF
V: TRBV18; size: NA; J: TRBJ2-3; D: TRBD1; DNA: TGTGCCAGCTCACCACGCCGACAGGGGGCTACAGATACGCAGTATTTT; CDR3: CASSPRRQGATDTQYF
V: TRBV7-9; size: NA; J: TRBJ1-2; D: NA; DNA: TGTGCCAGCAGCTTAGGTACGGGGTCGGCTGGCTACACCTTC; CDR3: CASSLGTGSAGYTF
V: TRBV18; size: NA; J: TRBJ2-3; D: NA; DNA: TGTGCCAGCTCACCGTGGGACTCACGCACAGATACGCAGTATTTT; CDR3: CASSPWDSRTDTQYF
V: TRBV7-6; size: NA; J: TRBJ2-3; D: TRBD2; DNA: TGTGCCAGCAGCTTAGGACTAGCGGGAAGTTTAGATACGCAGTATTTT; CDR3: CASSLGLAGSLDTQYF
V: TRBV7-9; size: NA; J: TRBJ2-7; D: NA; DNA: TGTGCCAGCGGCTTTGAGAACGATGGCTACGAGCAGTACTTC; CDR3: CASGFENDGYEQYF
V: TRBV7-9; size: NA; J: TRBJ1-5; D: TRBD1; DNA: TGTGCCAGCAGCTTATGGACAGGGGATACCGATGTAGTGCAGCCCCAGCATTTT; CDR3: CASSLWTGDTDVVQPQHF
V: TRBV13; size: NA; J: TRBJ1-1; D: NA; DNA: TGTGCCAGCAGCGCCCGGGACACTGAAGCTTTCTTT; CDR3: CASSARDTEAFF
V: TRBV19; size: once; J: TRBJ1-2; D: TRBD1; DNA: TGTGCCAGTAGTACGACAGGGTCCGGCTATGGCTACACCTTC; CDR3: CASSTTGSGYGYTF
V: TRBV9; size: NA; J: TRBJ2-2; D: TRBD2; DNA: TGTGCCAGCAGCGTAATGGGGACTAGCGGGTCCGGGGAGCTGTTTTTT; CDR3: CASSVMGTSGSGELFF
V: TRBV3-1/TRBV3-2; size: NA; J: TRBJ1-6; D: TRBD1; DNA: TGTGCCAGCAGCCAAGTTGACAGGGATTCACCCCTCCACTTT; CDR3: CASSQVDRDSPLHF
V: TRBV7-2; size: NA; J: TRBJ1-3; D: TRBD1; DNA: TGTGCCAGCAGCTTAGCAACCCGCACCCATCGCGGACAGGGCTGGGGAAACACCATATATTTT; CDR3: CASSLATRTHRGQGWGNTIYF
V: TRBV6-2/TRBV6-3; size: few; J: TRBJ1-2; D: NA; DNA: TGTGCCAGCAGCCCGACTGGGGGCCGCGGGTATGGCTACACCTTC; CDR3: CASSPTGGRGYGYTF
V: TRBV5-4; size: NA; J: TRBJ2-3; D: TRBD2; DNA: TGTGCCAGCGCCCAGACTAGCGGGATAGGTTCAGATACGCAGTATTTT; CDR3: CASAQTSGIGSDTQYF
V: TRBV7-9; size: NA; J: TRBJ2-7; D: NA; DNA: TGTGCCAGCAAGAATCAGGCAGGCTTTAACGAGCAGTACTTC; CDR3: CASKNQAGFNEQYF
V: TRBV10-2; size: NA; J: TRBJ1-1; D: NA; DNA: TGCGCCAGCAGGGGACTGCCGGAGGCTGAAGCTTTCTTT; CDR3: CASRGLPEAEAFF
V: TRBV4-3; size: once; J: TRBJ2-1; D: TRBD2; DNA: TGCGCCAGCAGCCAAGAGAATAGCGGGGTATACAATGAGCAGTTCTTC; CDR3: CASSQENSGVYNEQFF
V: TRBV10-2; size: NA; J: TRBJ1-5; D: TRBD1; DNA: TGCGCCAGCAGTTCACAGGGGAATCAGCCCCAGCATTTT; CDR3: CASSSQGNQPQHF
V: TRBV6-2/TRBV6-3; size: NA; J: TRBJ2-7; D: NA; DNA: TGTGCCAGCAGTTTGCGCGGGATCGCCTACGAGCAGTACTTC; CDR3: CASSLRGIAYEQYF
V: TRBV6-9; size: NA; J: TRBJ2-1; D: NA; DNA: TGTGCCAGCAGTCCTCCCCCGCTCAGCTCCTACAATGAGCAGTTCTTC; CDR3: CASSPPPLSSYNEQFF
V: TRBV30; size: NA; J: TRBJ1-1; D: NA; DNA: TGTGCCTGGGAAGGACAGACGACTAACGTTTTTGAAGCTTTCTTT; CDR3: CAWEGQTTNVFEAFF
V: TRBV4-3; size: NA; J: TRBJ1-6; D: NA; DNA: TGCGCCAGCAGCCAAGAGTACACGGTGACAAATTCACCCCTCCACTTT; CDR3: CASSQEYTVTNSPLHF
V: TRBV18; size: NA; J: TRBJ2-3; D: NA; DNA: TGTGCCAGCTCACCACAGGGGGATACGCAGTATTTT; CDR3: CASSPQGDTQYF
V: TRBV11-2; size: NA; J: TRBJ2-5; D: TRBD2; DNA: TGTGCCAGCAGCTTAAACCCACTAGCGGCCCAAGAGACCCAGTACTTC; CDR3: CASSLNPLAAQETQYF